This passage covers 25 T cell receptor beta chains from one sample sequenced in a study of T cells in localized non-small cell lung cancer. Clones were read by immunoSEQ multiplex PCR, and TCRdb kept only the in-frame ones, dropping some. The sample yields approximately 140,000 clones, more than 80% seen once. Sequencing was performed on peripheral blood, taken before any cancer treatment. These receptors originate from a female donor over 55 with stage I lung adenocarcinoma.

In this sample, this clone turned up once. The CDR3 region is CASSRDSYYEQYF. The CDR3 bases are TGTGCCAGCAGTAGGGACAGTTACTACGAGCAGTACTTC. The chain combines TRBV6-1 with TRBJ2-5; 7 bases align to TRBD1. The DNA end is a closer match to TRBJ2-7, so the J assignment may be wrong. In germline, CDR1 is MNHNS, CDR2 SASEGT. The length of the CDR3 is 13 residues.

This chain uses TRBV5-1 with TRBJ1-5; D is possibly TRBD1 (5 bases). The CDR3 has 16 amino acids. Germline V gene sequence: CDR1 SGHRS, CDR2 YFSETQ. Trimming cost V 0 bases and J 4 bases, with 14 bases left between them. DNA for the CDR3: TGCGCCAGCAGCTTGGGAGGGCAGGGCGGAAATCAGCCCCAGCATTTT. Translating it yields CASSLGGQGGNQPQHF.

This sequence joins TRBV28 and TRBJ1-4, with D uncertain. V was cut by 6 bases and J by 7 bases, with 15 bases left in between. CDR3 length: 14 residues. The germline V gene encodes CDR1 MDHEN and CDR2 SYDVKM. The DNA for the CDR3 is TGTGCCAGCAGGCACAGCGAGGGAGTTGAAAAACTGTTTTTT. Translating it yields CASRHSEGVEKLFF.

This clone occurred once. Written as DNA, the CDR3 is TGCGCCAGCAGGGCCACTAGCGAGTCAACAGATACGCAGTATTTT. Translating it yields CASRATSESTDTQYF. The rearrangement uses TRBV10-2 and TRBJ2-3; the match to TRBD2 covers 7 bases. The CDR3 contains 15 residues. Trimming took 6 bases from V and 3 from J; bases not matched to a gene: 9. Germline V CDR1 and CDR2: WSHSY, SAAADI.

V gene TRBV7-6 combines with J gene TRBJ2-7, with 8 bases identical to TRBD1. CDR1 is SGHVS, CDR2 FNYEAQ, per germline. The CDR3 sequence is 14 residues long. V lost 4 bases to trimming and J lost 9 bases; unmatched junction nucleotides: 11. The CDR3 DNA sequence: TGTGCCAGCAGCTCGGGAGACAGGGGTTTCGCGCAGTACTTC. This translates into CASSSGDRGFAQYF.

This chain uses TRBV5-1 with TRBJ1-3; 9 bases agree with TRBD1. Germline assignment: CDR1 SGHRS and CDR2 YFSETQ. The junction had 6 bases not matched to a gene; V was cut back by 8 bases and J by 0 bases. The CDR3 has 15 residues. CDR3 residues: CASGTGTNSGNTIYF. In DNA form, the CDR3 reads TGCGCCAGTGGGACAGGGACAAACTCTGGAAACACCATATATTTT.

J is TRBJ1-5 and V is TRBV7-9, with unresolved D. Looked up from germline, CDR1 is SEHNR and CDR2 is FQNEAQ (reference sequence). This CDR3 spans 16 amino acids. Deletions cut 3 bases from V and 2 bases from J, with 14 bases between. CDR3 residues: CASSLLGPGGNQPQHF. The CDR3 nucleotides are TGTGCCAGCAGCTTGTTGGGCCCGGGAGGCAATCAGCCCCAGCATTTT.

The J gene is TRBJ1-1, the V gene TRBV28, with D perhaps TRBD1 (5 bases). V dropped 5 bases and J dropped 5 bases, with 15 bases sitting between them. The germline V gene has CDR1 MDHEN and CDR2 SYDVKM. The CDR3 is made up of 14 amino acids. The CDR3 reads CASSKPGRGTEAFF. CDR3 nucleotides: TGTGCCAGCAGTAAACCGGGACGAGGGACTGAAGCTTTCTTT.

In DNA form, the CDR3 reads TGTGCCAGCAGCTTATCCGGGGCAGGGGGCAGGAATGAGCAGTTCTTC. Its protein is CASSLSGAGGRNEQFF. V gene TRBV7-9 combines with J gene TRBJ2-1, with TRBD1 matching over 8 bases. This CDR3 has 16 amino acids. Germline trimming cut 2 bases from V and 7 bases from J; bases unmatched to any gene: 10. Germline-derived CDR1 and CDR2 are SEHNR and FQNEAQ (reference sequence).

The CDR3 sequence is CASSVVVRGYNEQFF. The DNA for the CDR3 is TGTGCCAGCAGCGTAGTAGTGCGGGGGTACAATGAGCAGTTCTTC. The chain employs TRBV11-2 and TRBJ2-1; TRBD2 matches 7 bases. In germline, CDR1 is SGHAT, CDR2 FQNNGV. The CDR3 length is 15 residues. Trimming took 5 bases from V and 4 from J; bases not matched to a gene: 8. The whole variable domain, remainder taken from reference TRBV11-2 and TRBJ2-1, is EAGVAQSPRYKIIEKRQSVAFWCNPISGHATLYWYQQILGQGPKLLIQFQNNGVVDDSQLPKDRFSAERLKGVDSTLKIQPAKLEDSAVYLCASSVVVRGYNEQFFGPGTRLTVL.

This chain connects TRBV28 to TRBJ2-7; D unresolved. Germline V lookup: CDR1 MDHEN, CDR2 SYDVKM. V dropped 9 bases and J dropped 0 bases, with 9 bases sitting between them. This CDR3 region has 12 residues. The CDR3 loop reads CASTRVSYEQYF. CDR3 coding DNA: TGTGCCAGTACTCGAGTCTCCTACGAGCAGTACTTC.

This clone was counted once. J is TRBJ2-7 and V is TRBV2; 7 nucleotides align to TRBD2. Per the germline V gene, CDR1 is SNHLY and CDR2 is FYNNEI. This CDR3 contains 13 residues. Trimming took 11 bases from V and 6 from J; bases not matched to a gene: 13. CDR3 sequence: CAGRGGSQIEQYF. CDR3 in DNA: TGTGCCGGAAGAGGCGGGAGTCAGATCGAGCAGTACTTC.

The genes are TRBV7-9 and TRBJ2-7; TRBD2 is a possible D gene (5 bases). This CDR3 region has 14 residues. Per germline, CDR1 SEHNR and CDR2 FQNEAQ (reference sequence). Trimming cost V 3 bases and J 5 bases, with 14 bases left between them. This CDR3 is CASSFEGALNEQYF. Written as DNA, the CDR3 is TGTGCCAGCAGCTTTGAGGGCGCGTTGAACGAGCAGTACTTC.

The table lists this clone with a few counts. V is TRBV11-2 and J is TRBJ1-1; no clear D. This CDR3 region has 14 residues. CDR1 is SGHAT, CDR2 FQNNGV, per germline. Trimming cost V 2 bases and J 0 bases, with 7 bases left between them. CDR3 sequence reads: CASSLTQVNTEAFF. As DNA, the CDR3 is TGTGCCAGCAGCTTAACCCAAGTGAACACTGAAGCTTTCTTT.

The genes are TRBV5-1 and TRBJ2-3, with 7 bases lining up with TRBD2. This CDR3 is built from 19 residues. The germline CDR1 and CDR2 sequences are SGHRS and YFSETQ. After removal of 0 bases from V and 0 bases from J, the junction contained 13 bases not matched to a gene. CDR3 protein: CASSLEGASGVGSTDTQYF. Written as DNA, the CDR3 is TGCGCCAGCAGCTTGGAGGGCGCTAGCGGAGTGGGAAGCACAGATACGCAGTATTTT.

This chain links TRBV10-3 with TRBJ2-2, with TRBD2 matching 7 bases. The CDR3 is 16 residues long. V lost 3 bases, J lost 1 base, and 5 bases stayed unmatched. Germline loops: CDR1 ENHRY, CDR2 SYGVKD. The chain's CDR3 is CAISDSSSGNTGELFF. The CDR3 nucleotides read TGTGCCATCAGTGACAGCTCTAGCGGGAACACCGGGGAGCTGTTTTTT.

The chain is built from TRBV29-1 and TRBJ1-1, with D unresolved. This CDR3 has 12 amino acids. Germline V gene data show CDR1 as SQVTM and CDR2 as ANQGSEA. V was cut by 6 bases and J by 8 bases, with 16 bases left in between. CDR3 in DNA: TGCAGCGTCGCCCGGGTCCGCCGGGAAGCTTTCTTT. It is translated as CSVARVRREAFF.

The chain recombines TRBV7-8 with TRBJ2-1, with TRBD2 matching over 16 bases. The length of the CDR3 is 20 residues. Trimming removed 1 base from V and 7 bases from J; junction bases left unmatched: 13. From germline, CDR1 is SGHVS and CDR2 FQNEAQ. The CDR3 here is CASSLEPGLAGGPSLNEQFF. DNA for the CDR3: TGTGCCAGCAGCTTAGAGCCGGGACTAGCGGGAGGGCCCAGTTTAAATGAGCAGTTCTTC.

The gene calls are TRBV18 and TRBJ1-1, with TRBD1 identical over 10 bases. This CDR3 contains 17 residues. J gave up 4 bases and V 1 base, and 9 bases lay outside the gene matches. CDR1 and CDR2 (germline): KGHSH, LQKENI. CDR3 DNA sequence: TGTGCCAGCTCACCACTCCGGTCCGGACAGGGGGTCACTGAAGCTTTCTTT. Translation: CASSPLRSGQGVTEAFF.

V gene TRBV6-5 combines with J gene TRBJ1-5, with D possibly matching TRBD1 (6 bases). From germline, CDR1 is MNHEY and CDR2 SVGAGI. The V end was cut by 6 bases, the J end by 0 bases, with 12 bases between. This CDR3 region has 15 residues. As DNA, the CDR3 is TGTGCCAGCAGCCAGACAGGTGATAGCAATCAGCCCCAGCATTTT. This codes for CASSQTGDSNQPQHF.

DNA for the CDR3: TGTGCCAGTAGTATAGTAGGGGAGCGTTTCGAGCAGTACTTC. This translates into CASSIVGERFEQYF. The rearrangement uses TRBV19 and TRBJ2-7; D possibly uses TRBD1 or TRBD2 (5 bases each). The V and J ends lost 1 base and 6 bases respectively, with 13 bases between them. This CDR3 has 14 amino acids. Germline V lookup: CDR1 LNHDA, CDR2 SQIVND (reference sequence).

The rearrangement joins TRBV19 to TRBJ2-6; 8 positions agree with TRBD1. The CDR3 is 18 amino acids. After removal of 7 bases from V and 0 bases from J, the junction contained 11 bases not matched to a gene. Germline CDR1 is LNHDA and CDR2 is SQIVND (reference sequence). This CDR3 reads CASNSYGTGSSGANVLTF. The CDR3 DNA is TGTGCCAGTAATTCGTACGGGACAGGCAGCTCTGGGGCCAACGTCCTGACTTTC.

J is TRBJ2-2 and V is TRBV5-4; the D gene is possibly TRBD2 (6 bases). There are 16 residues in the CDR3. CDR1 is SGHNT, CDR2 YYREEE, per germline (reference sequence). V was pared by 1 base and J by 2 bases, with 12 bases between. The CDR3 reads CASSLRSGGNTGELFF. CDR3 nucleotides: TGTGCCAGCAGCTTGAGATCCGGGGGTAACACCGGGGAGCTGTTTTTT.

The genes are TRBV10-3 and TRBJ1-5, with unresolved D. The germline V gene has CDR1 ENHRY and CDR2 SYGVKD. V was shortened by 4 bases and J by 3 bases, with 7 bases between the two germline ends. CDR3 size: 13 residues. CDR3 region: CAISVDTNQPQHF. In nucleotides, the CDR3 is TGTGCCATCAGTGTAGACACCAATCAGCCCCAGCATTTT.

This sequence joins TRBV5-4 and TRBJ1-4; tentative D call: TRBD1 (6 bases). Trimming removed 4 bases from V and 2 bases from J, with 12 bases in between. CDR3 length: 15 amino acids. Germline values: CDR1 SGHNT, CDR2 YYREEE (reference sequence). CDR3: CASSQGGQTNEKLFF. CDR3 nucleotides: TGTGCCAGCAGCCAAGGTGGACAGACTAATGAAAAACTGTTTTTT.